This TCR beta chain comes out of a study of response to subunit inactivated influenza vaccine. Overall study results and limits: The authors offered the suggestion that each seasonal influenza vaccination recruits few new T cells.

The table lists this clonotype with many counts. The antigen remains unidentified. TCRdb passed the RT-PCR reads through MiXCR, listing each CDR3 protein once. The sample records under 500,000 distinct CDR3 sequences, approximately 11% being singletons. The receptor was isolated from a man aged 45-65 years who received an inactivated influenza vaccine. Specimen: PBMCs from blood, collected about 40 days after vaccination.

The CDR3 coding sequence is TGTGCCAGCAGCTCACTAGCGGGAGGCAATACGGAGACCCAGTACTTC. This sequence encodes CASSSLAGGNTETQYF. The chain is built from TRBV7-2 and TRBJ2-5; 12 bases line up with TRBD2. The CDR3 is made up of 16 amino acids. Germline V gene data show CDR1 as SGHTA and CDR2 as FQGNSA. V was pared by 4 bases and J by 5 bases, with 8 bases of the junction left unmatched.